This T cell receptor beta chain was retrieved from a study of identifying expanded T cells in peripheral blood. Study-level findings and limits: Technical replicates showed roughly 1.2 changed clones; about 2 weeks about 16.4; four weeks 19.

The data were produced by immunoSEQ multiplex PCR, yet TCRdb's version contains in-frame clones alone and is incomplete. In the table there are 100,000 to 150,000 clones, 65% to 90% of which are singletons. Looked up from germline, CDR1 is SNHLY and CDR2 is FYNNEI. CDR3 size: 15 residues. J was trimmed by 3 bases and V by 8 bases; bases with no gene match: 10. This clone was observed a single time. Its antigen is undetermined. The sequence derives from a person aged 18-70 years in good health. The V gene is TRBV2, the J gene TRBJ2-4; 7 bases map to TRBD2. Sequences were obtained from blood. CDR3 nucleotides: TGTGCCAGCGGGAGGGAGGGCTACAGCAAAAACATTCAGTACTTC. This codes for CASGREGYSKNIQYF.